This TCR beta chain was sequenced in a study of blood T cell repertoires in COVID-19. Study-level information: Samples came from the United States, Italy and Spain, spanning acute and convalescent COVID-19.

In germline, CDR1 is SSHAT, CDR2 FNYEAQ (reference sequence). This CDR3 spans 15 amino acids. J lost 5 bases, V lost 4 bases, and 4 bases had no gene match. In the original analysis: Amplification with reference gene primers provided the estimates of nucleated cell counts. Clones were read by immunoSEQ multiplex PCR, and TCRdb kept only the in-frame ones, dropping some. V, J and clone size are taken as reported in that table, and D and trimming were inferred from the DNA itself. Counted here are about 59,000 clones, around 87% occurring once; the ten biggest clones make up approximately 6.9%. This sequence originates from a man in his 60s with active or convalescent COVID-19. The chain carries TRBV7-7 and TRBJ2-3; TRBD1 matches at 12 bases. The sequencing sample was made of peripheral blood. CDR3 sequence (DNA): TGTGCCAGCAGCTCGGGACAGGGGGCGGTAGATACGCAGTATTTT. Protein sequence: CASSSGQGAVDTQYF. Based on the CDR3 plus reference TRBV7-7 and TRBJ2-3, the full variable domain is GAGVSQSPRYKVTKRGQDVTLRCDPISSHATLYWYQQALGQGPEFLTYFNYEAQPDKSGLPSDRFSAERPEGSISTLTIQRTEQRDSAMYRCASSSGQGAVDTQYFGPGTRLTVL.